Detailed here is one TCR beta chain. Its target is not known. The sample belongs to a study of siplizumab effects on memory and regulatory T cells. Here immunoSEQ multiplex PCR was the method, and the copy in TCRdb shows in-frame clones only, minus some. This table holds tens of thousands of clones, just over 95% found once. Germline-derived CDR1 and CDR2 are LNHDA and SQIVND (reference sequence). With 4 bases clipped from V and 1 base from J, the junction kept 6 bases outside the gene matches. The CDR3 contains 15 residues. Notes on the study in general: The alloresponse seemed to draw substantially on naive T cells, which appeared more diverse than memory cells. Among alloreactive clones, only a minor fraction mapped to unstimulated subsets. About 80-97% of proliferating CD4+ or CD8+ clones had no assignable naive or memory phenotype.

The receptor was isolated from a human donor in good health. Sample: naive CD8+ T cells sorted from blood. The chain employs TRBV19 and TRBJ1-1; 7 bases are a match to TRBD1. Written as DNA, the CDR3 is TGTGCCAGTAGTACCTACCGGGACAGGAACACTGAAGCTTTCTTT. Its protein product is CASSTYRDRNTEAFF.